This T cell receptor beta chain is from a study of patients and donors after allogeneic stem cell transplantation. TCRdb processed the RT-PCR reads anew with MiXCR; each CDR3 protein has one entry. This sample has about 4,200 distinct CDR3 sequences, with about 16% found just once. The table lists this clonotype with a few counts. Germline V lookup: CDR1 SNHLY, CDR2 FYNNEI. There are 13 residues in the CDR3. The V end lost 7 bases, the J end lost 4 bases, and 13 bases lay between the germline ends. Sequenced input: blood, either unsorted or a sorted T cell fraction (not recorded which). The clonotype was recovered from a human donor who was either an allogeneic HSCT recipient or a stem cell or donor lymphocyte infusion donor (not recorded which). It is not recorded whose cells these are; they may come from a transplant donor. The J gene is TRBJ1-2, the V gene TRBV2; D gene uncertain. CDR3 nucleotide sequence: TGTGCCAGCAAGATCAATCTGGGCTATGGCTACACCTTC. Its protein product is CASKINLGYGYTF.